The 5 T cell receptor beta chains below were found in one sample sequenced in a study of blood T cells in healthy people across ages. A second PCR, run for roughly 7 to 11 cycles, used a sample-barcoded 5' primer plus a J-beta primer mix. TCRdb re-analysed the 5' RACE reads in MiXCR, keeping a single row per CDR3 protein. The data show about 680,000 distinct CDR3 sequences, around half seen once. Material for sequencing was blood. The receptors shown here come from a woman in her fifties or sixties in good health.

With respect to this clonotype: Possible read error: a much larger clone is one base away. The chain employs TRBV27 and TRBJ1-6; D gene ambiguous. The germline gives CDR1 MNHEY, CDR2 SMNVEV (reference sequence). The CDR3 contains 14 residues. Trimming shortened V by 4 bases and J by 11 bases, and 15 bases separated the two germline ends. Here the CDR3 reads CASSSPALNPPLHF. CDR3 in DNA: TGTGCCAGCAGTTCTCCGGCCCTAAATCCACCCCTCCACTTT.

Only a few counts were recorded for this clonotype. This sequence joins TRBV6-2 or TRBV6-3 and TRBJ2-1; 12 nucleotides align to TRBD2. The CDR3 has 14 residues. V lost 7 bases, J lost 5 bases, and 3 bases stayed unmatched. Germline loops: CDR1 MNHEY, CDR2 SVGEGT. CDR3 sequence: CASTLAGGNNEQFF. CDR3 in DNA: TGTGCCAGCACCCTAGCGGGAGGGAACAATGAGCAGTTCTTC.

The rearrangement joins TRBV30 to TRBJ1-5; tentative D call: TRBD1 (6 bases). Trimming shortened V by 2 bases and J by 6 bases, and 11 bases separated the two germline ends. The CDR3 contains 13 residues. From germline, CDR1 is GTSNPN and CDR2 SVGIG (reference sequence). The CDR3 loop is CAWSLGAGQPQHF. The DNA for the CDR3 is TGTGCCTGGAGTTTGGGGGCGGGTCAGCCCCAGCATTTT.

The V and J genes are TRBV20-1 and TRBJ2-1; 12 nucleotides line up with TRBD2. The CDR3 length is 15 residues. The germline V gene encodes CDR1 DFQATT and CDR2 SNEGSKA (reference sequence). J was trimmed by 9 bases and V by 2 bases; bases with no gene match: 8. For the CDR3, the DNA is TGCAGTGCTAGAAGGCTAGCGGGAGGGTTGGGTGAGCAGTTCTTC. Protein sequence: CSARRLAGGLGEQFF.

The rearrangement links TRBV29-1 to TRBJ2-3; 7 nucleotides align to TRBD2. This CDR3 spans 16 amino acids. Germline CDR1 SQVTM, CDR2 ANQGSEA. V shed 0 bases, J shed 6 bases, and the junction held 12 bases outside the gene matches. Here the CDR3 reads CSVEDGRTRGADTQYF. As DNA, the CDR3 is TGCAGCGTTGAAGATGGCCGGACTAGGGGAGCGGATACGCAGTATTTT.